A selection of T cell receptor beta chains follows, all from one sample in a study of OX40 agonist ivuxolimab in advanced cancers. Clones were read by immunoSEQ multiplex PCR, and TCRdb kept only the in-frame ones, dropping some. The sample carries 75,000 to 90,000 clones, about 91% recorded once. This sample comprised CD4+ or CD8+ T cells sorted from blood, obtained in a trial of the OX40 agonist ivuxolimab. The receptors stem from an adult with an advanced solid tumor such as melanoma, head and neck, liver or kidney cancer. CDR3s include the opening cysteine and the closing phenylalanine or tryptophan. A D gene is named only where the DNA matches it firmly. Size values are once, few and many counts, or a class for expanded clones, and some rows have none.

j_gene: TRBJ2-7; abundance: -; v_gene: TRBV6-1; d_gene: TRBD2; CDR3nt: TGTGCCAGCAGTCCCCCGGGAGGGCGAAACTACGAGCAGTACTTC; CDR3aa: CASSPPGGRNYEQYF
j_gene: TRBJ2-7; abundance: -; v_gene: TRBV28; d_gene: -; CDR3nt: TGTGCCAGCAGGAGAGAGCGGTACGAGCAGTACTTC; CDR3aa: CASRRERYEQYF
j_gene: TRBJ1-1; abundance: -; v_gene: TRBV6-5; d_gene: TRBD1; CDR3nt: TGTGCCAGCAGTCTCCGACAGGGAGGGACTGAAGCTTTCTTT; CDR3aa: CASSLRQGGTEAFF
j_gene: TRBJ2-5; abundance: few; v_gene: TRBV30; d_gene: -; CDR3nt: TGTGCCTGGGGGACGGAAGAGACCCAGTACTTC; CDR3aa: CAWGTEETQYF
j_gene: TRBJ1-1; abundance: -; v_gene: TRBV30; d_gene: -; CDR3nt: TGTGCCAGAGGAGCACTCCTTACGGGGGGCACTGAAGCTTTCTTT; CDR3aa: CARGALLTGGTEAFF
j_gene: TRBJ1-3; abundance: -; v_gene: TRBV5-1; d_gene: -; CDR3nt: TGCGCCAGCAGCTTCGGGACTCGGACGGGAAACACCATATATTTT; CDR3aa: CASSFGTRTGNTIYF
j_gene: TRBJ1-1; abundance: few; v_gene: TRBV6-1; d_gene: -; CDR3nt: TGTGCCAGCACCGATAGGGGACTTAAGGGAGCTTTCTTT; CDR3aa: CASTDRGLKGAFF
j_gene: TRBJ1-1; abundance: few; v_gene: TRBV11-3; d_gene: -; CDR3nt: TGTGCCAGCAGCTTGGACGCGAACACTGAAGCTTTCTTT; CDR3aa: CASSLDANTEAFF
j_gene: TRBJ2-7; abundance: -; v_gene: TRBV7-9; d_gene: TRBD2; CDR3nt: TGTGCCAGCAGCCAGCCCGGGCTGGGGAGGGCGAGCGAGCAGTACTTC; CDR3aa: CASSQPGLGRASEQYF
j_gene: TRBJ2-7; abundance: -; v_gene: TRBV7-8; d_gene: -; CDR3nt: TGTGCCAGCAGCTTGGTGACACTTACCTACGAGCAGTACTTC; CDR3aa: CASSLVTLTYEQYF
j_gene: TRBJ1-1; abundance: -; v_gene: TRBV5-1; d_gene: -; CDR3nt: TGCGCCAGCAGCTTGGCCGGGCCTCTAATTGAAGCTTTCTTT; CDR3aa: CASSLAGPLIEAFF
j_gene: TRBJ2-1; abundance: -; v_gene: TRBV5-4; d_gene: TRBD2; CDR3nt: TGTGCCAGCAGCTTGGCTAGCGGGGGGGCCAGCTCCTACAATGAGCAGTTCTTC; CDR3aa: CASSLASGGASSYNEQFF
j_gene: TRBJ2-7; abundance: -; v_gene: TRBV5-1; d_gene: -; CDR3nt: TGCGCCAGCAGCGCGGGGACTGTATACTCCTACGAGCAGTACTTC; CDR3aa: CASSAGTVYSYEQYF
j_gene: TRBJ1-4; abundance: -; v_gene: TRBV6-6; d_gene: -; CDR3nt: TGTGCCAGCAGTTACGGCCCGGGGGGTCGGGAAAAACTGTTTTTT; CDR3aa: CASSYGPGGREKLFF
j_gene: TRBJ1-1; abundance: -; v_gene: TRBV6-5; d_gene: -; CDR3nt: TGTGCCAGCAGTACTATTTTATACACTGAAGCTTTCTTT; CDR3aa: CASSTILYTEAFF
j_gene: TRBJ1-1; abundance: -; v_gene: TRBV28; d_gene: -; CDR3nt: TGTGCCAGCAACATCCCTCAGAACACTGAAGCTTTCTTT; CDR3aa: CASNIPQNTEAFF
j_gene: TRBJ1-1; abundance: once; v_gene: TRBV20-1; d_gene: -; CDR3nt: TGCAGTGCCCCGGGGGACACTGAAGCTTTCTTT; CDR3aa: CSAPGDTEAFF
j_gene: TRBJ2-7; abundance: -; v_gene: TRBV7-9; d_gene: -; CDR3nt: TGTGCCAGCAGCACAGGACAGTACGAGCAGTACTTC; CDR3aa: CASSTGQYEQYF
j_gene: TRBJ2-7; abundance: -; v_gene: TRBV2; d_gene: TRBD2; CDR3nt: TGTGCCAGCAGTGGACTAGCGGGAGGGAGGGACGAGCAGTACTTC; CDR3aa: CASSGLAGGRDEQYF
j_gene: TRBJ1-5; abundance: -; v_gene: TRBV6-1; d_gene: -; CDR3nt: TGTGCCAGCAGACGGGGTTCTAATCAGCCCCAGCATTTT; CDR3aa: CASRRGSNQPQHF
j_gene: TRBJ2-1; abundance: -; v_gene: TRBV5-1; d_gene: -; CDR3nt: TGCGCCAGCAGCTTGGTCCCCCCTAATGAGCAGTTCTTC; CDR3aa: CASSLVPPNEQFF
j_gene: TRBJ2-1; abundance: -; v_gene: TRBV19; d_gene: TRBD2; CDR3nt: TGTGCCAGTAGTATAGGGGGGGGTTACAATGAGCAGTTCTTC; CDR3aa: CASSIGGGYNEQFF
j_gene: TRBJ2-7; abundance: -; v_gene: TRBV7-2; d_gene: -; CDR3nt: TGTGCCAGCAGCTTGAGCAGGGCAACCTACGAGCAGTACTTC; CDR3aa: CASSLSRATYEQYF
j_gene: TRBJ1-4; abundance: -; v_gene: TRBV19; d_gene: -; CDR3nt: TGTGCCAGTAGTATCCCCCCAACCGGGGCAACTAATGAAAAACTGTTTTTT; CDR3aa: CASSIPPTGATNEKLFF
j_gene: TRBJ2-7; abundance: -; v_gene: TRBV29-1; d_gene: -; CDR3nt: TGCAGCGTTTCCGACTTGGGGGGAATCTACGAGCAGTACTTC; CDR3aa: CSVSDLGGIYEQYF
j_gene: TRBJ2-7; abundance: -; v_gene: TRBV4-2; d_gene: TRBD2; CDR3nt: TGTGCCAGCAGCCGGATTAAGGAGACTAGCGCCTACGAGCAGTACTTC; CDR3aa: CASSRIKETSAYEQYF
j_gene: TRBJ2-6; abundance: -; v_gene: TRBV5-1; d_gene: -; CDR3nt: TGCGCCAGCACCGACTCTGGGGCCAACGTCCTGACTTTC; CDR3aa: CASTDSGANVLTF
j_gene: TRBJ2-5; abundance: once; v_gene: TRBV5-1; d_gene: TRBD1; CDR3nt: TGCGCCAGCAGCAGCTCGACAGGGGAGGAAGAGACCCAGTACTTC; CDR3aa: CASSSSTGEEETQYF
j_gene: TRBJ2-5; abundance: -; v_gene: TRBV4-1; d_gene: -; CDR3nt: TGCGCCAGCAGCAAAGGGGGTCTCCTTGAAGAGACCCAGTACTTC; CDR3aa: CASSKGGLLEETQYF
j_gene: TRBJ2-1; abundance: once; v_gene: TRBV2; d_gene: -; CDR3nt: TGTGCCAGCATCACCGGCAGGGTCGATATCTACAATGAGCAGTTCTTC; CDR3aa: CASITGRVDIYNEQFF
j_gene: TRBJ1-1; abundance: -; v_gene: TRBV5-1; d_gene: TRBD1; CDR3nt: TGCGCCAGCAGCCCAAGTCCCGGGACAGGGACGGGGACTGAAGCTTTCTTT; CDR3aa: CASSPSPGTGTGTEAFF
j_gene: TRBJ1-3; abundance: -; v_gene: TRBV7-6; d_gene: TRBD1; CDR3nt: TGTGCCAGCAGCCAGGGGGTAAGGGGGCCTTCTGGAAACACCATATATTTT; CDR3aa: CASSQGVRGPSGNTIYF
j_gene: TRBJ2-5; abundance: -; v_gene: TRBV5-5; d_gene: TRBD2; CDR3nt: TGTGCCAGCAGCTTTATATGGAGCGGGGGGCCGTTAGAGACCCAGTACTTC; CDR3aa: CASSFIWSGGPLETQYF
j_gene: TRBJ2-3; abundance: -; v_gene: TRBV5-1; d_gene: TRBD1; CDR3nt: TGCGCCAGCAGCTTGGTAACAGGGGGGTTTACAGATACGCAGTATTTT; CDR3aa: CASSLVTGGFTDTQYF
j_gene: TRBJ2-7; abundance: -; v_gene: TRBV5-1; d_gene: TRBD2; CDR3nt: TGCGCCAGCACCCTAGCGGGAGGCATGTACGAGCAGTACTTC; CDR3aa: CASTLAGGMYEQYF
j_gene: TRBJ1-1; abundance: -; v_gene: TRBV5-6; d_gene: TRBD1; CDR3nt: TGTGCCAGCAGCTTATCAAAACAGGGGAGCACTGAAGCTTTCTTT; CDR3aa: CASSLSKQGSTEAFF
j_gene: TRBJ1-4; abundance: -; v_gene: TRBV19; d_gene: -; CDR3nt: TGTGCCAGTTACTCGTGGGATGAAAAACTGTTTTTT; CDR3aa: CASYSWDEKLFF
j_gene: TRBJ1-1; abundance: -; v_gene: TRBV10-3; d_gene: TRBD1; CDR3nt: TGTGCCATCGCGGGACAGGAGAACACTGAAGCTTTCTTT; CDR3aa: CAIAGQENTEAFF
j_gene: TRBJ2-1; abundance: -; v_gene: TRBV9; d_gene: -; CDR3nt: TGTGCCAGCAGCGGTGGGGGGGGCCCCTCCTACAATGAGCAGTTCTTC; CDR3aa: CASSGGGGPSYNEQFF
j_gene: TRBJ1-6; abundance: once; v_gene: TRBV7-9; d_gene: -; CDR3nt: TGTGCCAGCAGCGTCGGGGCAGGGAGTTCCCCCCTCCACTTT; CDR3aa: CASSVGAGSSPLHF
j_gene: TRBJ2-7; abundance: -; v_gene: TRBV5-6; d_gene: -; CDR3nt: TGTGCCAGCAGCTTGGGGGGGAGGAGCTCCTACGAGCAGTACTTC; CDR3aa: CASSLGGRSSYEQYF
j_gene: TRBJ2-3; abundance: -; v_gene: TRBV4-1; d_gene: -; CDR3nt: TGCGCCAGCAGCCAAGACGAGAAAGGACACCGCACAGATACGCAGTATTTT; CDR3aa: CASSQDEKGHRTDTQYF
j_gene: TRBJ1-4; abundance: -; v_gene: TRBV18; d_gene: TRBD1; CDR3nt: TGTGCCAGCTCATCTGGACAGGCCGCTAATGAAAAACTGTTTTTT; CDR3aa: CASSSGQAANEKLFF
j_gene: TRBJ2-2; abundance: -; v_gene: TRBV28; d_gene: -; CDR3nt: TGTGCCAGCAGTACCATACAAACCGGGGAGCTGTTTTTT; CDR3aa: CASSTIQTGELFF
j_gene: TRBJ2-6; abundance: -; v_gene: TRBV11-1; d_gene: -; CDR3nt: TGTGCCAGCAGTCAGGGGATAAGGGCCAACGTCCTGACTTTC; CDR3aa: CASSQGIRANVLTF
j_gene: TRBJ2-7; abundance: -; v_gene: TRBV7-9; d_gene: -; CDR3nt: TGTGCCAGCAGCTTTCGGGCCTCGCACGGCTACGAGCAGTACTTC; CDR3aa: CASSFRASHGYEQYF